This T cell receptor (beta chain) is from a study of T cell responses to AZD1222 COVID-19 vaccine. Study details: The analysis combined second doses at about 4 or about 12 weeks.

Regarding this clone: The antigen remains undetermined.

Measured with immunoSEQ multiplex PCR; TCRdb has only the in-frame clones, and not every one. The sample carries approximately 110,000 clones, approximately 88% recorded once. Study conclusions and caveats: A reported finding is that nearly half of spike-specific TCRs target unmutated variant regions. With dominance at 160-218 and 743-854, vaccine-associated CD4 TCRs spanned spike. Most donors were white British, females outnumbered males, and clonal diversity was possibly underestimated.

The V and J ends lost 7 bases and 0 bases respectively, with 10 bases between them. CDR1 is MNHEY, CDR2 SVGAGI, per germline. This CDR3 spans 14 amino acids. This clonotype originated in an adult in good health. The material was peripheral blood, obtained on day 0 of AZD1222 vaccination. The V and J genes are TRBV6-5 and TRBJ1-5; D is ambiguous. The CDR3 sequence is CASTRSGSNQPQHF. The CDR3 DNA sequence: TGTGCCAGCACCCGGAGCGGTAGCAATCAGCCCCAGCATTTT.